The next 2 T cell receptor beta chains were all read from a single sample in a study of cytomegalovirus exposure and HLA in healthy donors. The PCR employed 60 Vbeta primers together with 13 Jbeta primers. The data were produced by immunoSEQ multiplex PCR, yet TCRdb's version contains in-frame clones alone and is incomplete. The sample consists of around 200,000 clones, around 76% of them appearing once. Source material: PBMCs. The receptors were gathered from a man younger than 40 in good health and CMV-seronegative.

This chain uses TRBV2 with TRBJ2-7; TRBD2 agrees at 12 bases. CDR3 size: 18 residues. Trimming removed 2 bases from V and 4 bases from J; junction bases left unmatched: 12. CDR1 and CDR2 from the germline V gene are SNHLY and FYNNEI. CDR3 DNA sequence: TGTGCCAGCAGTGAAAGGCTAGCGGGAGGGCAATCTTGGTACGAGCAGTACTTC. Translated, it gives CASSERLAGGQSWYEQYF.

The table lists this clone with a few counts. The genes are TRBV6-1 and TRBJ1-1, with a possible D match to TRBD1 (5 bases). The CDR3 runs to 15 residues. CDR1 MNHNS and CDR2 SASEGT come from the germline V gene. Trimming removed 2 bases from V and 2 bases from J, with 12 bases in between. For the CDR3, the DNA is TGTGCCAGCAGTGAACGGGCGGGACTTAACACTGAAGCTTTCTTT. This codes for CASSERAGLNTEAFF.